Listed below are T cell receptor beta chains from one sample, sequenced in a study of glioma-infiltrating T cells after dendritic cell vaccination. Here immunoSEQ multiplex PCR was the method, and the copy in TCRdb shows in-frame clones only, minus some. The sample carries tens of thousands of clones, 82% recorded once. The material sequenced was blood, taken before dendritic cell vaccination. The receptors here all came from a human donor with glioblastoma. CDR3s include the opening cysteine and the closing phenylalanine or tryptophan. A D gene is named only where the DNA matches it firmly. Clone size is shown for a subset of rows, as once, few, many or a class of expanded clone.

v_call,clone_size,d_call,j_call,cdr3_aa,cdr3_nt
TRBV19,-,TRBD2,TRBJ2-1,CASSVLLAGGYNEQFF,TGTGCCAGTAGTGTCTTACTAGCGGGGGGGTACAATGAGCAGTTCTTC
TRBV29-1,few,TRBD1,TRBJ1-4,CSAVGQGAGEKLFF,TGCAGCGCCGTCGGACAGGGGGCAGGAGAAAAACTGTTTTTT
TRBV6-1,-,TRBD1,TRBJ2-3,CASSERRQGSDTQYF,TGTGCCAGCAGCGAGAGGAGACAGGGGAGCGATACGCAGTATTTT
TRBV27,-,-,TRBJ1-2,CASSASGGPNYGYTF,TGTGCCAGCAGTGCCTCCGGGGGGCCAAACTATGGCTACACCTTC
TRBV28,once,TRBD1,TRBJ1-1,CASSSGQIMNTEAFF,TGTGCCAGCAGTTCGGGACAGATAATGAACACTGAAGCTTTCTTT
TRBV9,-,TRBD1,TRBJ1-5,CASSPGQVNQPQHF,TGTGCCAGCAGCCCAGGACAGGTAAATCAGCCCCAGCATTTT
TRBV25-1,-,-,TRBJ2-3,CASSFAGSTDTQYF,TGTGCCAGCAGTTTCGCGGGGAGCACAGATACGCAGTATTTT
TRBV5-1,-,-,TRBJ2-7,CASSPIAGPDTEQYF,TGCGCCAGCAGCCCCATCGCGGGGCCGGATACCGAGCAGTACTTC
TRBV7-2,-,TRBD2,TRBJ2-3,CASSSTPSSGGTQYF,TGTGCCAGCAGCTCAACACCGAGTAGCGGGGGAACGCAGTATTTT
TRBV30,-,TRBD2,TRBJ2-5,CAWSQLAGGRQTQYF,TGTGCCTGGAGTCAACTAGCGGGAGGACGGCAGACCCAGTACTTC
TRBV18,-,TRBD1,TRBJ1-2,CASSPPGDRVNYGYTF,TGTGCCAGCTCACCACCGGGAGACAGGGTTAACTATGGCTACACCTTC
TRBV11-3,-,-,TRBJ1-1,CASSLAGKNTEAFF,TGTGCCAGCAGCTTAGCAGGGAAGAACACTGAAGCTTTCTTT
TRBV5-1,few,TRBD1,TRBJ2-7,CASSLGGQGSYEQYF,TGCGCCAGCAGCTTGGGGGGACAGGGGTCCTACGAGCAGTACTTC
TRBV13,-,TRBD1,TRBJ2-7,CASSFGTGKEQYF,TGTGCCAGCAGCTTCGGGACAGGGAAAGAGCAGTACTTC
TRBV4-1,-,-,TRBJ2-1,CASSQDMRARTYNEQFF,TGCGCCAGCAGCCAAGATATGAGGGCCAGGACCTACAATGAGCAGTTCTTC
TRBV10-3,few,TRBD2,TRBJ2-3,CAISGVAGLGTDTQYF,TGTGCCATCAGTGGCGTAGCGGGATTGGGCACAGATACGCAGTATTTT
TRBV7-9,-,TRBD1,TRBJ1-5,CASSTSHRGWDQPQHF,TGTGCCAGCAGCACTTCCCACAGGGGTTGGGATCAGCCCCAGCATTTT
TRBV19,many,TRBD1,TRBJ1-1,CASMGQGNTEAFF,TGTGCCAGTATGGGACAGGGAAACACTGAAGCTTTCTTT
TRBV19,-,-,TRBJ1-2,CASSIGAPVLRGYTF,TGTGCCAGTAGTATAGGCGCGCCCGTCTTACGGGGCTACACCTTC
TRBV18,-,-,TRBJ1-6,CASSPMNSPLHF,TGTGCCAGCTCACCCATGAATTCACCCCTCCACTTT
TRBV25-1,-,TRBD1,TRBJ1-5,CASGTGGGQPQHF,TGTGCCAGCGGGACAGGGGGTGGTCAGCCCCAGCATTTT
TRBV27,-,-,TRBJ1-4,CASSSGRAEREKLFF,TGTGCCAGCAGTTCCGGGAGGGCAGAGAGGGAAAAACTGTTTTTT
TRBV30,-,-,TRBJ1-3,CAWSSPGGKGNTIYF,TGTGCCTGGAGTTCCCCGGGGGGGAAGGGAAACACCATATATTTT
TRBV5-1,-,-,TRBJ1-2,CASSLEAGGPGYTF,TGCGCCAGCAGCTTGGAGGCCGGGGGTCCGGGCTACACCTTC
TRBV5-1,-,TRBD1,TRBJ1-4,CASSLGSGTGGEKLFF,TGCGCCAGCAGCTTGGGTAGCGGGACAGGGGGAGAAAAACTGTTTTTT
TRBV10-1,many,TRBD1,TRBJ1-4,CASSEGRQGAREKLFF,TGCGCCAGCAGTGAAGGGAGACAGGGGGCGCGTGAAAAACTGTTTTTT
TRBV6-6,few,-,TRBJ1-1,CASSSTGGTEAFF,TGTGCCAGCAGTTCCACCGGGGGCACTGAAGCTTTCTTT
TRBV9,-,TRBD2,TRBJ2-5,CASSVVASGQETQYF,TGTGCCAGCAGCGTAGTCGCTAGCGGGCAAGAGACCCAGTACTTC
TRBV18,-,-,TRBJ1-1,CASSPPPENNFAFF,TGTGCCAGCTCACCCCCTCCCGAGAATAATTTCGCTTTCTTT
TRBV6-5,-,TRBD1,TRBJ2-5,CASSKGQGRRETQYF,TGTGCCAGCAGTAAAGGACAGGGACGAAGAGAGACCCAGTACTTC
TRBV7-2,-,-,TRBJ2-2,CASSFLLDTGELFF,TGTGCCAGCAGCTTTTTGTTAGACACCGGGGAGCTGTTTTTT
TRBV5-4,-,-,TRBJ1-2,CASSLDTSNYGYTF,TGTGCCAGCAGCTTGGACACCTCTAACTATGGCTACACCTTC
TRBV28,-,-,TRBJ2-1,CASSLSSPNEQFF,TGTGCCAGCAGCCTCTCGAGCCCCAATGAGCAGTTCTTC
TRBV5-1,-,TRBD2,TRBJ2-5,CASSLEGSSGSETQYF,TGCGCCAGCAGCTTGGAAGGGTCTAGCGGGAGTGAGACCCAGTACTTC
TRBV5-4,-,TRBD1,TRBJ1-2,CASSLARQGSSGYTF,TGTGCCAGCAGCTTGGCCCGACAGGGTTCAAGTGGCTACACCTTC
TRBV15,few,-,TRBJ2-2,CATSRDLGDTGELFF,TGTGCCACCAGCAGAGATCTTGGAGATACCGGGGAGCTGTTTTTT
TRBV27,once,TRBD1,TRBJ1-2,CASSTLPGTGRNYGYTF,TGTGCCAGCAGTACCCTACCTGGGACAGGGCGGAACTATGGCTACACCTTC